Here is one T cell receptor beta chain with its context. Its antigen is as yet unknown. Germline CDR1 and CDR2: SGHVS and FQNEAQ. CDR3 length equals 14 residues. V gave up 6 bases and J gave up 1 base; unmatched junction bases: 6. The record originates from a study of T cells in localized non-small cell lung cancer. Sequenced by immunoSEQ multiplex PCR; TCRdb stores in-frame clones only, minus some. The sample has 75,000 to 90,000 clones; 84% are singletons. Study-level results: There was an association of higher blood T cell density with longer overall survival. Because researchers sequenced only one region of the tumor, heterogeneity is still possible. Paired adjacent lung recovered a median approximately 57 of the top 100 tumor clones. Among the tissues sampled, uninvolved adjacent lung had the highest T cell clonality, above tumor.

Sequenced here: peripheral blood, sampled before any cancer treatment. The sequence came from a man aged 40 to 70 with stage I lung adenocarcinoma. The rearrangement links TRBV7-8 to TRBJ2-7, with 7 bases fitting TRBD1. CDR3 amino acids: CASSRGTASYEQYF. The CDR3 DNA sequence: TGTGCCAGCAGTAGAGGGACAGCGTCCTACGAGCAGTACTTC.